The entry below gives a single T cell receptor beta chain sequence along with its context. The data stem from a study of cytomegalovirus exposure and HLA in healthy donors. It was with 60 Vbeta and 13 Jbeta primers that the PCR ran. The data were produced by immunoSEQ multiplex PCR, yet TCRdb's version contains in-frame clones alone and is incomplete. In the table there are 250,000 to 350,000 clones, roughly 80% of which are singletons. Germline V gives CDR1 LGHNA, CDR2 YNFKEQ. This CDR3 is 17 amino acids long. The sequenced sample was PBMCs. This clonotype was sampled from a girl aged 2 to 9 in good health and CMV-seronegative. This chain connects TRBV4-2 to TRBJ2-5; TRBD2 aligns across 10 bases. The J call is doubtful: the DNA matches TRBJ2-7 better. The CDR3 region has the DNA TGTGCCAGCAGCCGCGGGACTTGGACTAGCGGATCCTACGAGCAGTACTTC. Amino acids: CASSRGTWTSGSYEQYF.